The 17 T cell receptor beta chains below all came from one sample that was sequenced in a study of blood T cell repertoires in COVID-19 (dated by TCRdb to 2020 to 2021). The library was obtained by the immunoSEQ multiplex PCR assay. TCRdb took over this immuneACCESS table, retaining in-frame rearrangements with V and J assigned. Such tables are incomplete; in checked studies, under half of the missing clones stem from an unresolved V gene, and the remainder is unexplained. The sample data list a few hundred thousand clones, and 89% of these were observed just once. Together, the top ten hold roughly 6.7% of the sample. The material sequenced was peripheral blood. Receptor source: a man aged 18-30 years who had recovered from COVID-19.

CDR3 residues: CASSTEAFYGYTF. The CDR3 bases are TGTGCCAGCAGTACCGAGGCCTTCTATGGCTACACCTTC. The chain is built from TRBV12-3 or TRBV12-4 and TRBJ1-2; D remains ambiguous. Trimming took 5 bases from V and 4 from J, leaving 11 bases between them. The CDR3 is 13 residues long.

The V and J genes are TRBV27 and TRBJ2-5, with TRBD1 matching 7 bases. J gave up 5 bases and V 6 bases, and 12 bases lay outside the gene matches. There are 15 residues in the CDR3. Germline CDR1 is MNHEY and CDR2 is SMNVEV (reference sequence). The CDR3 here is CASRETGWARETQYF. CDR3 nucleotides: TGTGCCAGCAGGGAGACAGGGTGGGCCCGCGAGACCCAGTACTTC.

The chain couples TRBV7-8 to TRBJ2-7; TRBD2 agrees at 10 bases. V shed 1 base and J 5 bases; nucleotides not matched to a gene: 8. Per the germline V gene, CDR1 is SGHVS and CDR2 is FQNEAQ. The CDR3 loop spans 16 amino acids. CDR3 sequence reads: CASSLVRLAGADEQYF. CDR3 nucleotide sequence: TGTGCCAGCAGCTTAGTTCGGCTAGCGGGAGCCGACGAGCAGTACTTC.

The CDR3 loop is CASSQMEQGGYGYTF. The CDR3 DNA is TGTGCCAGCAGTCAAATGGAGCAGGGAGGCTATGGCTACACCTTC. This sequence joins TRBV5-5 and TRBJ1-2; D might be TRBD1 (5 bases). Trimming cost V 5 bases and J 4 bases, with 18 bases left between them. Looked up from germline, CDR1 is SGHKS and CDR2 is YYEKEE (reference sequence). The CDR3 is made up of 15 amino acids.

This clone was seen a handful of times. This chain joins TRBV29-1 and TRBJ1-1; D may be TRBD1 (5 bases). Germline values: CDR1 SQVTM, CDR2 ANQGSEA. Trimming cost V 5 bases and J 5 bases, with 15 bases left between them. There are 13 residues in the CDR3. This CDR3 reads CSVSPSRGTEAFF. The DNA of the CDR3 is TGCAGCGTTAGCCCGTCCCGGGGGACTGAAGCTTTCTTT.

The V and J genes are TRBV12-3 or TRBV12-4 and TRBJ1-1, with D unclear. CDR3 length equals 13 residues. Trimming removed 0 bases from V and 5 bases from J, with 7 bases in between. CDR3 coding DNA: TGTGCCAGCAGTTTAGCGTTTCGGACTGAAGCTTTCTTT. This encodes CASSLAFRTEAFF.

This clone was counted once. The chain is built from TRBV5-1 and TRBJ2-1; perhaps TRBD2 as D (5 bases). V was shortened by 4 bases and J by 4 bases, with 12 bases between the two germline ends. CDR3 length equals 14 residues. Germline V gene data show CDR1 as SGHRS and CDR2 as YFSETQ. CDR3 DNA: TGCGCCAGCAGCGCCCCTCCGGGATACAATGAGCAGTTCTTC. Residues: CASSAPPGYNEQFF. The complete variable domain, with remaining parts taken from reference TRBV5-1 and TRBJ2-1, reads KAGVTQTPRYLIKTRGQQVTLSCSPISGHRSVSWYQQTPGQGLQFLFEYFSETQRNKGNFPGRFSGRQFSNSRSEMNVSTLELGDSALYLCASSAPPGYNEQFFGPGTRLTVL.

Concerning this clone: Other DNA sequences from this sample encode an identical CDR3 as well. This chain uses TRBV4-1 with TRBJ2-7, with TRBD2 identical over 10 bases. Germline loops: CDR1 MGHRA, CDR2 YSYEKL. This CDR3 contains 16 residues. V shed 0 bases and J 1 base; nucleotides not matched to a gene: 3. CDR3 sequence: CASSQDRTSGSYEQYF. CDR3 nucleotides: TGCGCCAGCAGCCAAGATCGGACTAGCGGATCCTACGAGCAGTACTTC.

The chain links TRBV6-2 or TRBV6-3 to TRBJ2-7; 8 bases line up with TRBD1. This CDR3 comprises 13 residues. Germline V gene lookup returns CDR1 MNHEY and CDR2 SVGEGT. Trimming took 5 bases from V and 5 from J; bases not matched to a gene: 5. The CDR3 loop is CASSQDREDEQYF. Here the CDR3 DNA reads TGTGCCAGCAGTCAGGACAGGGAGGACGAGCAGTACTTC.

This clone appeared once. V and J are TRBV7-2 and TRBJ2-1, with TRBD1 as a possible D gene (6 bases). The V gene's germline CDR1 is SGHTA and CDR2 FQGNSA. There are 14 residues in the CDR3. V was clipped by 5 bases and J by 4 bases, with 12 bases between them. CDR3 nucleotides: TGTGCCAGCAGCGAACAGGGTACTTACAATGAGCAGTTCTTC. As protein: CASSEQGTYNEQFF.

This clone appeared a few times. The chain is built from TRBV9 and TRBJ2-5; no reliable D call. This CDR3 has 11 amino acids. Looked up from germline, CDR1 is SGDLS and CDR2 is YYNGEE. V gave up 4 bases and J gave up 5 bases, with 6 bases separating them. CDR3 nucleotide sequence: TGTGCCAGCAGCTCCTCCGAGACCCAGTACTTC. Protein product: CASSSSETQYF. The complete variable domain, with remaining parts taken from reference TRBV9 and TRBJ2-5, reads DSGVTQTPKHLITATGQRVTLRCSPRSGDLSVYWYQQSLDQGLQFLIQYYNGEERAKGNILERFSAQQFPDLHSELNLSSLELGDSALYFCASSSSETQYFGPGTRLLVL.

V usage is TRBV5-4 and J usage is TRBJ1-3; D perhaps matches TRBD1 (5 bases). Looked up from germline, CDR1 is SGHNT and CDR2 is YYREEE (reference sequence). V was clipped by 3 bases and J by 2 bases, with 27 bases between them. This CDR3 is built from 20 residues. CDR3 nucleotides: TGTGCCAGCAGCTCTAGACCGTTCCTATGGGGCGCACGTACTGGAAACACCATATATTTT. As protein: CASSSRPFLWGARTGNTIYF.

The rearrangement uses TRBV24-1 and TRBJ2-1; 9 nucleotides match TRBD2. CDR1 and CDR2 from the germline V gene are KGHDR and SFDVKD. CDR3 length: 15 amino acids. V was pared by 10 bases and J by 0 bases, with 6 bases of the junction left unmatched. CDR3 in DNA: TGTGCCACTAGCGGGAGTGCGGGCTCCTACAATGAGCAGTTCTTC. Translating it yields CATSGSAGSYNEQFF.

The chain is built from TRBV28 and TRBJ1-2; D is unresolved. The germline V and J ends were trimmed by 2 bases and 1 base, with 2 bases remaining between them. CDR3 size: 12 residues. Germline V CDR1 and CDR2: MDHEN, SYDVKM. CDR3 residues: CASSLHNYGYTF. The CDR3 bases are TGTGCCAGCAGTTTACATAACTATGGCTACACCTTC.

This rearrangement joins TRBV7-9 to TRBJ1-1; maybe TRBD1 (6 bases). V lost 5 bases to trimming and J lost 4 bases, with 11 bases between them. The CDR3 length is 13 residues. Germline V gene lookup returns CDR1 SEHNR and CDR2 FQNEAQ (reference sequence). CDR3 protein: CASSPQGSTEAFF. Written as DNA, the CDR3 is TGTGCCAGCAGCCCGCAGGGGAGCACTGAAGCTTTCTTT.

This chain links TRBV29-1 with TRBJ1-2; tentative D call: TRBD1 (6 bases). Between the trimmed V and J ends, which lost 7 bases and 2 bases, there was a span of 23 bases. In germline, CDR1 is SQVTM, CDR2 ANQGSEA. The CDR3 length is 16 residues. The CDR3 protein is CSAALLSGVTNYGYTF. In DNA form, the CDR3 reads TGCAGCGCCGCCCTACTCTCAGGGGTTACCAACTATGGCTACACCTTC.

This chain joins TRBV6-1 and TRBJ2-7; perhaps TRBD1 as D (5 bases). V was pared by 3 bases and J by 0 bases, with 9 bases between. This CDR3 contains 14 residues. Germline loops: CDR1 MNHNS, CDR2 SASEGT. As DNA, the CDR3 is TGTGCCAGCAGTGATCAGGGCCCCTCCTACGAGCAGTACTTC. This codes for CASSDQGPSYEQYF.